This TCR beta chain is drawn from a study of cytomegalovirus exposure and HLA in healthy donors. The assay was immunoSEQ multiplex PCR, and TCRdb's table has in-frame clones only and misses some. The sample lists about 330,000 clones; around 90% were seen once. CDR1 is SGHVS and CDR2 is FNYEAQ in the germline V gene. The V and J ends lost 5 bases and 2 bases, in that order; junction bases with no gene match: 6. This CDR3 is built from 16 residues. Material: PBMCs. This sequence was found in a woman between 25 and 40 years old in good health and CMV-seropositive. This chain connects TRBV7-6 to TRBJ2-2; 9 bases map to TRBD1. CDR3: CASSIPGQGNTGELFF. DNA for the CDR3: TGTGCCAGCAGCATACCGGGACAGGGAAACACCGGGGAGCTGTTTTTT.